One T cell receptor (beta chain) is described in this entry. The source of the sample is a study of blood T cell repertoires in COVID-19. In the original workflow: Quantification of nucleated cells was approximated via reference gene primer amplification. The assay was immunoSEQ multiplex PCR, and TCRdb's table has in-frame clones only and misses some. D and trimming were read from the DNA, whereas the V and J calls and clone size are those reported in that table. This repertoire shows 150,000 to 200,000 clones, about 81% found once; its top ten account for approximately 19%. Sequencing was done on a sample of peripheral blood. The receptor was isolated from an elderly woman with acute or convalescent COVID-19.

The DNA of the CDR3 is TGTGCCAGCAGCACTAGCGGGGGGGCGGGGCATACAGATACGCAGTATTTT. Its protein is CASSTSGGAGHTDTQYF. The V call is TRBV2, the J call TRBJ2-3, with 13 bases that match TRBD2. V lost 6 bases to trimming and J lost 3 bases; unmatched junction nucleotides: 9. The germline V gene encodes CDR1 SNHLY and CDR2 FYNNEI. This CDR3 is built from 17 residues.